This T cell receptor beta chain was identified in a study of blood T cell repertoires in COVID-19. This table comes from immunoSEQ multiplex PCR, and its TCRdb copy is limited to in-frame clones, with some not included. The sample includes about 200,000 clones, around 89% of them seen just once. The sequence was collected from a man aged 25-45 years who had recovered from COVID-19. The sequenced material came from PBMCs or T cells enriched from blood (not recorded which).

The CDR3 spells CASSNSPPCAENF. For the CDR3, the DNA is TGTGCCAGCAGCAATTCTCCACCTTGTGCCGAGAACTTC. V and J are TRBV21-1 and TRBJ2-5; the DNA was not compared with TRBD2, the D call given in the table. TRBV21-1 represents a pseudogene. This CDR3 has 13 amino acids.